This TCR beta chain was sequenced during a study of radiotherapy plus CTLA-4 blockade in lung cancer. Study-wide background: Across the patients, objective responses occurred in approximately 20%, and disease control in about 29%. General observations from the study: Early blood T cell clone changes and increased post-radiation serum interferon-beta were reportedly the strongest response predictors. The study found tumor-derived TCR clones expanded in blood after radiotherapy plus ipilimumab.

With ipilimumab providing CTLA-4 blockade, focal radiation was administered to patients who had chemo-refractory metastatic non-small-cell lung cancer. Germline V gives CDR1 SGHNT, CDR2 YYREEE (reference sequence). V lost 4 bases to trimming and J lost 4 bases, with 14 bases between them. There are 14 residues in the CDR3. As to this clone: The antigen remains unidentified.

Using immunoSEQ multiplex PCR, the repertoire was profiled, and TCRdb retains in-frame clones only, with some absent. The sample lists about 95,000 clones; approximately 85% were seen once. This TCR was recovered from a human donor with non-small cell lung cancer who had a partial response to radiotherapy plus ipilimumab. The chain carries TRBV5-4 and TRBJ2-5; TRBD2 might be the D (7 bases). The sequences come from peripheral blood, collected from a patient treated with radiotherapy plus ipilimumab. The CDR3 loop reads CASSRGGDAETQYF. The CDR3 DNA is TGTGCCAGCAGCAGGGGGGGGGACGCAGAGACCCAGTACTTC.